This TCR beta chain was sequenced for a study of beta chain features in type 1 diabetes. Study at large: The samples had around 98 million sorted cells examined in all. General observations from the study: Within patients, naive, central memory and Treg TCRB repertoires seemed more similar than within healthy donors.

In this sample, this clone turned up a few times. Its matching antigen is unknown. Expressed TCRB transcripts were sequenced after all isolated RNA was converted to cDNA. Method: immunoSEQ multiplex PCR; TCRdb's copy keeps in-frame clones and lacks some. Altogether 200,000 to 250,000 clones are present, 9.6% being singletons, with the ten largest covering about 0.03%. Around 120 mL of blood, on average, came from one heparinised draw per donor. It was via CD45RO/CCR7/CD25/CD127/CD95/CD27 that CD4+ naive, central memory, regulatory and stem cell-like memory cells were sorted. CDR1 is SGHRS, CDR2 YFSETQ, per germline. The CDR3 extends over 17 amino acids. Trimming removed 4 bases from V and 3 bases from J; junction bases left unmatched: 10.

Sequences were obtained from naive CD4+ T cells from blood. This clonotype was sampled from a young woman in good health. V gene TRBV5-1 combines with J gene TRBJ2-7; TRBD2 agrees at 13 bases. DNA for the CDR3: TGCGCCAGCAGCGGAGCCCAGGGACTAGCGGGATTCTACGAGCAGTACTTC. Its translation is CASSGAQGLAGFYEQYF.